Listed below are T cell receptor beta chains from one sample, sequenced in a study of T cell responses to AZD1222 COVID-19 vaccine. Here immunoSEQ multiplex PCR was the method, and the copy in TCRdb shows in-frame clones only, minus some. The table records over 110,000 clones, 85% to 90% of them present only once. This sample comprised peripheral blood, obtained 28 days after the second AZD1222 dose. The receptor source for this set is an adult who received the AZD1222 COVID-19 vaccine. Each CDR3 is given with its conserved first and last residue. The D gene is left open where the match is weak. A row's size may be missing; if present it is once, few, many or a size class.

v_gene	d_gene	j_gene	len	abundance	CDR3nt	CDR3aa
TRBV23-1	TRBD2	TRBJ2-2	21	.	TGCGCCAGCAGTCAGGGTGGTCGCGGGAGGGCCGGGGAAAGTAACACCGGGGAGCTGTTTTTT	CASSQGGRGRAGESNTGELFF
TRBV10-1	.	TRBJ1-4	15	.	TGCGCCAGCAGGGGTGGGGCCCTTGGCGGTGAAAAACTGTTTTTT	CASRGGALGGEKLFF
TRBV11-2	TRBD1	TRBJ2-4	14	.	TGTGCCAGCAGCTTAGGACAGGGACGGACCATTCAGTACTTC	CASSLGQGRTIQYF
TRBV28	TRBD1	TRBJ1-2	13	.	TGTGCCAGCAGTTTTAGGGGGCCAGGTGGCTACACCTTC	CASSFRGPGGYTF
TRBV11-2	TRBD2	TRBJ2-1	17	once	TGTGCCAGCAGCTTAGCTCCGGGACTAGCGAACTACAATGAGCAGTTCTTC	CASSLAPGLANYNEQFF
TRBV28	.	TRBJ1-2	18	.	TGTGCCAGCAGTGGCGAACCCACCGACCCGGGGCAGGACTATGGCTACACCTTC	CASSGEPTDPGQDYGYTF
TRBV5-1	TRBD2	TRBJ2-1	15	.	TGCGCCAGCAGCTTGTCGAGTAGCGGGAGCGATGAGCAGTTCTTC	CASSLSSSGSDEQFF
TRBV28	.	TRBJ1-6	12	few	TGTGCCAGCAGTTCAGGGGATTCACCCCTCCACTTT	CASSSGDSPLHF
TRBV28	.	TRBJ1-1	14	.	TGTGCCAGCAGTTTTGGGGGGACGAACACTGAAGCTTTCTTT	CASSFGGTNTEAFF
TRBV6-5	.	TRBJ1-5	15	once	TGTGCCAGCAGTTACGCGGGGTCTAGCAATCAGCCCCAGCATTTT	CASSYAGSSNQPQHF
TRBV5-1	TRBD1	TRBJ2-2	16	.	TGCGCCAGCAGCTTAAACAGGGGTTTATATGCCGGGGAGCTGTTTTTT	CASSLNRGLYAGELFF
TRBV28	TRBD1	TRBJ1-4	17	.	TGTGCCAGCAGGCGGACAGGGAAACTCCCCTCAGATGAAAAACTGTTTTTT	CASRRTGKLPSDEKLFF
TRBV5-1	TRBD2	TRBJ2-7	16	.	TGCGCCAGCAGCTTTTGGACTAGCGGGAGGAATACCGAGCAGTACTTC	CASSFWTSGRNTEQYF
TRBV7-2	TRBD2	TRBJ2-7	15	.	TGTGCCAGCAGCTTAGGACTAGCGCTCTCCTACGAGCAGTACTTC	CASSLGLALSYEQYF
TRBV7-2	.	TRBJ1-1	12	.	TGTGCCAGCAGCTTAGCGATGAAGGAGGCTTTCTTT	CASSLAMKEAFF
TRBV2	TRBD1	TRBJ1-2	16	.	TGTGCCAGCAGTGTAGACAGACAGGGGTTTTTATCCGGCTACACCTTC	CASSVDRQGFLSGYTF
TRBV11-2	TRBD1	TRBJ1-2	14	once	TGTGCCAGCAGCACGGACAGGGAGAACTATGGCTACACCTTC	CASSTDRENYGYTF
TRBV5-5	TRBD1	TRBJ2-1	15	.	TGTGCCAGCAGCTTGGTGCCAGGGGGTCCCAATGAGCAGTTCTTC	CASSLVPGGPNEQFF
TRBV3-1/TRBV3-2	TRBD2	TRBJ2-3	11	.	TGTGCCAGCGGGTCCGGGGGGACGCAGTATTTT	CASGSGGTQYF
TRBV5-4	.	TRBJ1-3	15	.	TGTGCCAGCAGCTTGGGCCAGGGTACTGGAAACACCATATATTTT	CASSLGQGTGNTIYF
TRBV24-1	.	TRBJ2-3	14	.	TGTGCCACCAGTGATTTAGGTGGCCGAAATACGCAGTATTTT	CATSDLGGRNTQYF
TRBV28	.	TRBJ1-2	13	.	TGTGCCAGCAGTTATCGCAGGGTCCAAGACTACACCTTC	CASSYRRVQDYTF
TRBV2	.	TRBJ1-3	17	.	TGTGCCAGCAGGGAAACCCGTTGGGGCCTCTCTGGAAACACCATATATTTT	CASRETRWGLSGNTIYF
TRBV28	.	TRBJ1-6	14	.	TGTGCCAGCAGTTCCGGGGGGAGGAGATCACCCCTCCACTTT	CASSSGGRRSPLHF
TRBV12-5	TRBD1	TRBJ2-5	13	.	TGTGCTAGTGGATCTGGGACAGAAGAGACCCAGTACTTC	CASGSGTEETQYF
TRBV29-1	.	TRBJ1-4	12	.	TGCAGCGTCGGAAAGGGGAAGGAAAAACTGTTTTTT	CSVGKGKEKLFF
TRBV9	.	TRBJ2-7	14	.	TGTGCCAGCAGCGCCGGACCCGTAGCTTACGAGCAGTACTTC	CASSAGPVAYEQYF
TRBV11-2	TRBD2	TRBJ2-5	15	.	TGTGCCAGCGGCGGTTGGGGGGAGGGGACGGGGACCCAGTACTTC	CASGGWGEGTGTQYF
TRBV6-5	.	TRBJ1-1	15	.	TGTGCCAGCAGTTCCCGTGGGGGGGGCCATACTGAAGCTTTCTTT	CASSSRGGGHTEAFF
TRBV7-8	.	TRBJ1-1	12	.	TGTGCCAGCAGCTTCGGGAACACTGAAGCTTTCTTT	CASSFGNTEAFF